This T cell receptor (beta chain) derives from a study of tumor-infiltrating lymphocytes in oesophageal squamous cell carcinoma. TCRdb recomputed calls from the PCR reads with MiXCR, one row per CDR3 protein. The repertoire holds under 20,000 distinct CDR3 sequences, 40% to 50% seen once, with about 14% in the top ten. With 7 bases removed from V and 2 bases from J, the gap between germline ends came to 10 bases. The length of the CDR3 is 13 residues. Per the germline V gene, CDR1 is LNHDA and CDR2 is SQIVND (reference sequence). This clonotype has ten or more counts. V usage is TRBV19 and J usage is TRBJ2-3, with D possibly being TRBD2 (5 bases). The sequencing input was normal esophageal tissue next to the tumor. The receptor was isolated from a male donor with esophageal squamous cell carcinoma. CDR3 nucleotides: TGTGCCAGTAATCTAGCCCTCACAGATACGCAGTATTTT. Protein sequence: CASNLALTDTQYF.